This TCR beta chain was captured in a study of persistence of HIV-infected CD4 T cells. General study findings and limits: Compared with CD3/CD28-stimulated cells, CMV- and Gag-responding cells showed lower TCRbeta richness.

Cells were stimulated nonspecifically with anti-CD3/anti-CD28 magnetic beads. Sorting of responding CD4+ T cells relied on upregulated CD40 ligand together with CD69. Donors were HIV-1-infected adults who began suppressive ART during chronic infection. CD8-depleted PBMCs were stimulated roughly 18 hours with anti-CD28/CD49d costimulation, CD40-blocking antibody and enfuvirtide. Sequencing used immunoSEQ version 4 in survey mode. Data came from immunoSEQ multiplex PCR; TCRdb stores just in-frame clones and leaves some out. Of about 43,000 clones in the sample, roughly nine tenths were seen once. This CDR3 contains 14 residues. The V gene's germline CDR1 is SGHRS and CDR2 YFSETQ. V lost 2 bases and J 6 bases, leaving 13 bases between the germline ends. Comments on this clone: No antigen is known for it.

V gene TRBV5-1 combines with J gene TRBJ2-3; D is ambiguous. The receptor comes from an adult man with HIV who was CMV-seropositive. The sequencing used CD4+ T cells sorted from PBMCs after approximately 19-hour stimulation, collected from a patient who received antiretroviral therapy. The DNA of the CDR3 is TGCGCCAGCAGCTTAGGTTCGAGAGCGGATACGCAGTATTTT. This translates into CASSLGSRADTQYF.